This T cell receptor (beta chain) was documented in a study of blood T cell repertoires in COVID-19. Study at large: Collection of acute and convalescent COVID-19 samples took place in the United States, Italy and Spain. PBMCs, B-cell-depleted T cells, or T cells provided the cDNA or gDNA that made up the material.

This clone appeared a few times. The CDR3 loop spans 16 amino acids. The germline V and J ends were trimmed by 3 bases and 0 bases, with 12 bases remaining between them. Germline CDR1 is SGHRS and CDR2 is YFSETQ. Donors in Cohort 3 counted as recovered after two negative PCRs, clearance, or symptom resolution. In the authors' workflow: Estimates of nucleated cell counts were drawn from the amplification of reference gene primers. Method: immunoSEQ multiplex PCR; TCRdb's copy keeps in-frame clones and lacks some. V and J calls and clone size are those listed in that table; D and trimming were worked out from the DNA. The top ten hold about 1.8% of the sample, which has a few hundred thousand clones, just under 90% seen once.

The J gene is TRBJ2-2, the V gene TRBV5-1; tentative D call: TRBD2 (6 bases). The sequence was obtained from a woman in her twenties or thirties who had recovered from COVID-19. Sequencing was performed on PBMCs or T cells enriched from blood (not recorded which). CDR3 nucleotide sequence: TGCGCCAGCAGCTCCCGTAGCGGTCCGAACACCGGGGAGCTGTTTTTT. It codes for CASSSRSGPNTGELFF.